The 26 T cell receptor beta chains reported below all come from one sample, sequenced in a study of cytomegalovirus exposure and HLA in healthy donors. The PCR made use of 60 Vbeta and 13 Jbeta primers. Here immunoSEQ multiplex PCR was the method, and the copy in TCRdb shows in-frame clones only, minus some. The table lists 150,000 or so clones, about 85% of them singletons. Sequencing used PBMCs. Receptors were obtained from a male donor in good health and CMV-seropositive.

V gene TRBV7-8 combines with J gene TRBJ2-7, with a tentative D call TRBD1 (7 bases). Germline loops: CDR1 SGHVS, CDR2 FQNEAQ. The CDR3 runs 15 residues. V gave up 5 bases and J gave up 4 bases, with 18 bases separating them. CDR3 DNA: TGTGCCAGCAGCAACGGCGGGACAGACTTTTACGAGCAGTACTTC. Its translation: CASSNGGTDFYEQYF.

The genes are TRBV12-5 and TRBJ2-7; no definite D call. CDR1 and CDR2 from the germline V gene are LGHNT and FRNRAP. CDR3 length: 13 amino acids. The V gene lost 4 bases and the J gene lost 9 bases, with 16 bases spanning the gap. The CDR3 coding sequence is TGTGCTAGTGGTTGGGCCCCCCCGGTGGGGCAGTACTTC. This gives the protein CASGWAPPVGQYF.

V and J are TRBV15 and TRBJ1-4; TRBD1 matches 8 bases. In germline, CDR1 is LNHNV, CDR2 YYDKDF (reference sequence). V dropped 0 bases and J dropped 8; count of bases not matched to a gene: 5. The CDR3 consists of 15 residues. DNA of the CDR3: TGTGCCACCAGCAGAGACAGGGGGCTAGGAGAAAAACTGTTTTTT. Translating it yields CATSRDRGLGEKLFF.

This clone turned up a few times. This chain uses TRBV9 with TRBJ1-4, with D uncertain. The V and J ends lost 4 bases and 5 bases respectively, with 15 bases between them. Germline lookup yields CDR1 SGDLS and CDR2 YYNGEE. This CDR3 is 15 amino acids long. The CDR3 nucleotides are TGTGCCAGCAGCCGACAAGTAGACCCGAATGAAAAACTGTTTTTT. It encodes CASSRQVDPNEKLFF.

V usage is TRBV5-1 and J usage is TRBJ2-1; 11 nucleotides align to TRBD2. Germline CDR1 is SGHRS and CDR2 is YFSETQ. Unmatched junction bases numbered 3, after V lost 4 bases and J lost 3 bases. The CDR3 is 15 amino acids. CDR3 residues: CASSVTSGSYNEQFF. The CDR3 region has the DNA TGCGCCAGCAGCGTTACTAGCGGGAGCTACAATGAGCAGTTCTTC.

This clone has only a few counts. The CDR3 sequence is CASSPGMSYNQPQHF. For the CDR3, the DNA is TGTGCCAGCAGTCCAGGGATGTCGTACAATCAGCCCCAGCATTTT. The V call is TRBV6-5, the J call TRBJ1-5; perhaps TRBD1 as D (5 bases). Germline CDR1 and CDR2: MNHEY and SVGAGI. The CDR3 is 15 amino acids. V lost 5 bases, J lost 3 bases, and 14 bases lay in between.

Only a few counts were recorded for this clone. The rearrangement uses TRBV19 and TRBJ2-1; 7 nucleotides line up with TRBD1. Germline trimming cut 4 bases from V and 7 bases from J; bases unmatched to any gene: 7. Germline V gene sequence: CDR1 LNHDA, CDR2 SQIVND (reference sequence). This CDR3 comprises 14 residues. CDR3 DNA: TGTGCCAGTAGTACGGGACAGCCTTTGAATGAGCAGTTCTTC. Translating gives CASSTGQPLNEQFF.

The chain recombines TRBV4-2 with TRBJ1-1; unclear D gene. This CDR3 has 14 amino acids. Trimming left V 1 base short and J 3 bases short, with 9 bases between. Germline V gene data show CDR1 as LGHNA and CDR2 as YNFKEQ. The CDR3 here is CASSQGEGDTEAFF. Written as DNA, the CDR3 is TGTGCCAGCAGCCAAGGGGAGGGAGACACTGAAGCTTTCTTT.

With respect to this clone: Other DNA sequences in this sample translate to the same CDR3. This chain connects TRBV19 to TRBJ1-5; D is possibly TRBD1 (5 bases). CDR1 is LNHDA, CDR2 SQIVND, per germline (reference sequence). The CDR3 runs 15 residues. With 4 bases removed from V and 7 bases from J, the gap between germline ends came to 17 bases. The CDR3 here is CASSTGGGVRQPQHF. As DNA, the CDR3 is TGTGCCAGTAGTACCGGCGGAGGGGTGAGGCAGCCCCAGCATTTT.

The rearrangement joins TRBV30 to TRBJ2-7; tentatively, D is TRBD1 (5 bases). V was shortened by 0 bases and J by 3 bases, with 12 bases between the two germline ends. Germline assignment: CDR1 GTSNPN and CDR2 SVGIG (reference sequence). CDR3 length: 14 amino acids. The CDR3 nucleotides read TGTGCCTGGAGTGTAGGGGTAAGGGTCTACGAGCAGTACTTC. It specifies CAWSVGVRVYEQYF.

This clone appeared a single time. The chain couples TRBV9 to TRBJ1-4; weak D call: TRBD1 (5 bases). The CDR3 has 14 residues. The V gene lost 3 bases and the J gene lost 3 bases, with 9 bases spanning the gap. Germline V lookup: CDR1 SGDLS, CDR2 YYNGEE. The chain's CDR3 is CASSAGHPNEKLFF. The CDR3 bases are TGTGCCAGCAGCGCCGGACACCCTAATGAAAAACTGTTTTTT. The whole variable domain, filled in from reference TRBV9 and TRBJ1-4, reads DSGVTQTPKHLITATGQRVTLRCSPRSGDLSVYWYQQSLDQGLQFLIQYYNGEERAKGNILERFSAQQFPDLHSELNLSSLELGDSALYFCASSAGHPNEKLFFGSGTQLSVL.

This chain connects TRBV18 to TRBJ1-1, with a weak D call TRBD1 (5 bases). V lost 5 bases, J lost 0 bases, and 13 bases lay in between. The CDR3 loop spans 15 amino acids. CDR1 is KGHSH and CDR2 is LQKENI in the germline V gene. DNA of the CDR3: TGTGCCAGCTCAAACCGCCTGACAGTGAACACTGAAGCTTTCTTT. Translated: CASSNRLTVNTEAFF.

V is TRBV2 and J is TRBJ1-4; D ambiguous. V was cut by 3 bases and J by 5 bases, with 7 bases left in between. CDR3 length: 13 residues. The germline V gene encodes CDR1 SNHLY and CDR2 FYNNEI. CDR3 residues: CASSEGGNEKLFF. The CDR3 DNA follows: TGTGCCAGCAGTGAGGGCGGGAATGAAAAACTGTTTTTT.

The genes are TRBV7-8 and TRBJ1-5, with no clear D. The CDR3 has 16 amino acids. The germline V gene encodes CDR1 SGHVS and CDR2 FQNEAQ. The germline V and J ends were trimmed by 4 bases and 1 base, with 14 bases remaining between them. The CDR3 nucleotides read TGTGCCAGCAGCTCCCCCGGAGGACGGAGCAATCAGCCCCAGCATTTT. Translation gives CASSSPGGRSNQPQHF.

This chain links TRBV4-1 with TRBJ2-3, with D unresolved. With 2 bases removed from V and 2 bases from J, the gap between germline ends came to 5 bases. Germline V gene lookup returns CDR1 MGHRA and CDR2 YSYEKL. The length of the CDR3 is 13 residues. Here the CDR3 reads CASSQYNTDTQYF. The DNA of the CDR3 is TGCGCCAGCAGCCAATACAACACAGATACGCAGTATTTT.

The rearrangement joins TRBV27 to TRBJ1-5, with unresolved D. The germline V gene encodes CDR1 MNHEY and CDR2 SMNVEV (reference sequence). This CDR3 spans 14 amino acids. V was trimmed by 2 bases and J by 4 bases, leaving 9 bases between them. Written as DNA, the CDR3 is TGTGCCAGCAGTTTAGGGTCGGGAAATCAGCCCCAGCATTTT. Translated, it gives CASSLGSGNQPQHF.

The rearrangement uses TRBV19 and TRBJ2-2, with TRBD2 identical over 11 bases. Germline values: CDR1 LNHDA, CDR2 SQIVND (reference sequence). This CDR3 contains 15 residues. V shed 9 bases and J 4 bases; nucleotides not matched to a gene: 7. Here the CDR3 reads CASGPLAGVTGELFF. The CDR3 DNA reads as TGTGCCAGCGGCCCACTAGCGGGAGTCACCGGGGAGCTGTTTTTT.

This clone has just one count. The V and J genes are TRBV5-6 and TRBJ1-5; D is unresolved. Germline lookup yields CDR1 SGHDT and CDR2 YYEEEE. V lost 4 bases to trimming and J lost 2 bases, with 13 bases between them. The CDR3 extends over 15 amino acids. The CDR3 DNA reads as TGTGCCAGCAGCCCGTGGGGAGGCGGCAATCAGCCCCAGCATTTT. Translation: CASSPWGGGNQPQHF.

The gene calls are TRBV29-1 and TRBJ2-5, with D maybe TRBD2 (6 bases). Germline V gene sequence: CDR1 SQVTM, CDR2 ANQGSEA. V lost 5 bases and J 4 bases, leaving 20 bases between the germline ends. The CDR3 is 15 residues long. The CDR3: CSVSQGSSGRETQYF. The CDR3, as DNA: TGCAGCGTTTCACAAGGGAGTAGCGGACGAGAGACCCAGTACTTC.

This chain links TRBV6-5 with TRBJ1-3, with a tentative D call TRBD1 (6 bases). In germline, CDR1 is MNHEY, CDR2 SVGAGI. Trimming took 6 bases from V and 4 from J, leaving 13 bases between them. The CDR3 is 14 amino acids. CDR3: CASRSGASGNTIYF. CDR3 in DNA: TGTGCCAGCAGATCAGGGGCCTCAGGAAACACCATATATTTT.

This clone has only a few counts. The J gene is TRBJ1-3, the V gene TRBV29-1; D gene unclear. CDR1 and CDR2 (germline): SQVTM, ANQGSEA. Trimming took 4 bases from V and 4 from J, leaving 5 bases between them. The CDR3 totals 11 residues. The CDR3 DNA reads TGCAGCGTTGCCGGGGGAAACACCATATATTTT. This sequence encodes CSVAGGNTIYF.

This clone was found a few times. The chain employs TRBV7-2 and TRBJ2-3; D might be TRBD1 (6 bases). CDR3 length: 14 residues. Trimming shortened V by 4 bases and J by 1 base, and 9 bases separated the two germline ends. Germline CDR1 SGHTA, CDR2 FQGNSA. CDR3 residues: CASSSGQRTDTQYF. The DNA of the CDR3 is TGTGCCAGCAGCTCCGGACAGCGCACAGATACGCAGTATTTT.

As regards this clone: Its ends do not fully match the called genes, so a read error is possible. The rearrangement links TRBV7-9 to TRBJ2-1; 13 positions match TRBD2. The CDR3 contains 17 residues. CDR1 is SEHNR, CDR2 FQNEAQ, per germline (reference sequence). The CDR3 region has the DNA TGTTCCAGCAGCTCCGGGACTAGCGGGACTAGATACAATGAGCAGTTCTTC. It is translated as CSSSSGTSGTRYNEQFF.

This chain joins TRBV5-1 and TRBJ2-1, with 10 bases fitting TRBD2. CDR3 length: 15 amino acids. The V gene's germline CDR1 is SGHRS and CDR2 YFSETQ. Germline trimming cut 1 base from V and 10 bases from J; bases unmatched to any gene: 8. In nucleotides, the CDR3 is TGCGCCAGCAGCTTGTCCCTAGCGGGAGACGGCGAGCAGTTCTTC. It specifies CASSLSLAGDGEQFF.

The V gene is TRBV5-4, the J gene TRBJ2-2; TRBD2 matches 10 bases. The V and J ends lost 6 bases and 7 bases, in that order; junction bases with no gene match: 15. This CDR3 spans 17 amino acids. CDR1 and CDR2 from the germline V gene are SGHNT and YYREEE (reference sequence). The CDR3 DNA reads TGTGCCAGCACCCCGGGGTGGGCTAGCGGGAGTAGCGGGGAGCTGTTTTTT. It yields the protein CASTPGWASGSSGELFF.

The genes are TRBV9 and TRBJ2-3, with D maybe TRBD1 (6 bases). Between the trimmed V and J ends, which lost 0 bases and 6 bases, there was a span of 11 bases. This CDR3 region has 14 residues. The V gene's germline CDR1 is SGDLS and CDR2 YYNGEE. The CDR3 spells CASSVAWDTDTQYF. The CDR3 DNA reads as TGTGCCAGCAGCGTAGCGTGGGACACCGATACGCAGTATTTT.